This T cell receptor (beta chain) appears in the sequencing data of a study of control samples from healthy donors and cancer patients. This table comes from immunoSEQ multiplex PCR, and its TCRdb copy is limited to in-frame clones, with some not included. Here the sample spans almost 90,000 clones, roughly 84% being singletons. Germline CDR1 reads SGHTA; CDR2 reads FQGNSA. V lost 1 base to trimming and J lost 2 bases, with 15 bases between them. The length of the CDR3 is 16 residues. The receptor was derived from a woman in her 40s in good health. Sequencing was carried out using blood. The chain links TRBV7-2 to TRBJ2-7, with D possibly being TRBD1 or TRBD2 (5 bases each). CDR3 sequence (DNA): TGTGCCAGCAGCTTAGGAAGGGGAGCGCGGACCTACGAGCAGTACTTC. Protein: CASSLGRGARTYEQYF.